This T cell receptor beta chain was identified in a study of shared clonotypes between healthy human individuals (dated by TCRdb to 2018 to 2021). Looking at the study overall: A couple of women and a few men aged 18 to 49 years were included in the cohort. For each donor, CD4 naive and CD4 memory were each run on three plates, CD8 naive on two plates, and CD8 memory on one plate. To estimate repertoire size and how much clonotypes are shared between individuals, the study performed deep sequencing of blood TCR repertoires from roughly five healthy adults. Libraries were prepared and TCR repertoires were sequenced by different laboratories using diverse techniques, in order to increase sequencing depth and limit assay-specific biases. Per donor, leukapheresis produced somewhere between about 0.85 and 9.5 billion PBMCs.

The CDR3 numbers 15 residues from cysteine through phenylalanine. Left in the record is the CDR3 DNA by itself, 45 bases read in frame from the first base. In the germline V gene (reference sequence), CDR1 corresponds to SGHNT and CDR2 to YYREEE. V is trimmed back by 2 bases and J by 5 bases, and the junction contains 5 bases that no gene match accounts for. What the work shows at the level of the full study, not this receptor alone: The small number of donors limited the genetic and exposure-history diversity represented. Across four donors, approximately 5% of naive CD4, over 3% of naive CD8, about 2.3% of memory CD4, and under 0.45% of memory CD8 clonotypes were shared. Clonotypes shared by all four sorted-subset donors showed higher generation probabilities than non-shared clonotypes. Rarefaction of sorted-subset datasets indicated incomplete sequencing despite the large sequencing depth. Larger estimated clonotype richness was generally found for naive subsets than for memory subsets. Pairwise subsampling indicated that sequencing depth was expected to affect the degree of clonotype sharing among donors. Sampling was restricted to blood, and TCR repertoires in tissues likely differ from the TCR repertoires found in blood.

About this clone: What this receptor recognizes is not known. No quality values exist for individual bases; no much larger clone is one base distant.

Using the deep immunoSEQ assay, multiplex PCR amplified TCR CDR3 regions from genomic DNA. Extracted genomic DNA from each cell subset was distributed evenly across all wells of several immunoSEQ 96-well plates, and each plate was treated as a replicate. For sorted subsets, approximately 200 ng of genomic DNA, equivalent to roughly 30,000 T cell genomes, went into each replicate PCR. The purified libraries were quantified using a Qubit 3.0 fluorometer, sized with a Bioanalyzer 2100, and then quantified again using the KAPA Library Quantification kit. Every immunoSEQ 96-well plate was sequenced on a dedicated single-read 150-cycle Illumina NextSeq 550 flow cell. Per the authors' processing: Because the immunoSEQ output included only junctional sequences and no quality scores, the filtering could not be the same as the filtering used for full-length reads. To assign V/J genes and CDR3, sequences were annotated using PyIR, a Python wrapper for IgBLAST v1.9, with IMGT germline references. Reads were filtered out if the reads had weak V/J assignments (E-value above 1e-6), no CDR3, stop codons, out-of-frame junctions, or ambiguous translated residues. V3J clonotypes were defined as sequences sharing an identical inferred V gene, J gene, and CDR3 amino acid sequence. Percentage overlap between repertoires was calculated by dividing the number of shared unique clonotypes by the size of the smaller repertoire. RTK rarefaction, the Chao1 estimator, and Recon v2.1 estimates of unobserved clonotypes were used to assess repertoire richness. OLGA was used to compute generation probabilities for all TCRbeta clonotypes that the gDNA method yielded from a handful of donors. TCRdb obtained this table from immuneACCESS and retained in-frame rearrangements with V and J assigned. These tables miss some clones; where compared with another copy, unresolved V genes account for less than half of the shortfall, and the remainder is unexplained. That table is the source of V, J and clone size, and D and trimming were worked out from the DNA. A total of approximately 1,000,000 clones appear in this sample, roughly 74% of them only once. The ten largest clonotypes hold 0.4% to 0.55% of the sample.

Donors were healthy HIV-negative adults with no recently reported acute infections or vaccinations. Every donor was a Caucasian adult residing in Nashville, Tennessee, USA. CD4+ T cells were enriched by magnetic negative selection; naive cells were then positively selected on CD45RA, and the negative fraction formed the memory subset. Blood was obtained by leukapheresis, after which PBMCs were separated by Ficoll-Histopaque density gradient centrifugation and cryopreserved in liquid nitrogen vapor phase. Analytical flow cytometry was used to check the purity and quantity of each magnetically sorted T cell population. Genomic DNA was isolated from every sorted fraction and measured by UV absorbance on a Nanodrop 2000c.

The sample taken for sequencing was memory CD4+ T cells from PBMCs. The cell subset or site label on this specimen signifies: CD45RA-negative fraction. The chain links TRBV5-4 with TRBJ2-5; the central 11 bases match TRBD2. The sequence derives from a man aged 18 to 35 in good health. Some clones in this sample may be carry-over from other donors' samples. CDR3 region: CASSLYTSGSETQYF. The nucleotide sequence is TGTGCCAGCAGCTTATACACTAGCGGGAGTGAGACCCAGTACTTC. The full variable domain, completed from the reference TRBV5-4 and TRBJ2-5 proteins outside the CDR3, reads ETGVTQSPTHLIKTRGQQVTLRCSSQSGHNTVSWYQQALGQGPQFIFQYYREEENGRGNFPPRFSGLQFPNYSSELNVNALELDDSALYLCASSLYTSGSETQYFGPGTRLLVL.